These 21 T cell receptor beta chains share one sample of origin, sequenced in a study of tumor-infiltrating lymphocytes in primary liver carcinoma. The investigators made TCR beta cDNA from 400 to 550 ng total RNA, using a constant-region primer. Slightly modified ARM-PCR served as the procedure for the TCR beta libraries. These libraries came from three rounds of nested multiplex PCR. The two initial PCR rounds, around 11 cycles each, used TRBV1-TRBV30 forward and C-beta reverse primers. TCRdb reanalysed the multiplex PCR reads using MiXCR and keeps one entry per CDR3 protein. The repertoire includes tens of thousands of distinct CDR3 sequences, roughly two thirds of them detected once, and 30% to 40% sits in the top ten. From unsorted bulk tissue weighing roughly 17-31 mg, DNA and RNA were co-extracted. Input material: liver tumor tissue from sampling region 4. Subset defined: tumor region T4, right-lateral pole. The receptors were gathered from a man aged 40-49 years with primary liver carcinoma and hepatitis B virus infection.

Points on this clonotype: The conserved closing phenylalanine or tryptophan is absent in this CDR3, likely reflecting a read error. V and J are TRBV7-9 and TRBJ2-1, with D maybe TRBD1 (6 bases). Per germline, CDR1 SEHNR and CDR2 FQNEAQ (reference sequence). The CDR3 length is 17 residues. V lost 4 bases, J lost 7 bases, and 23 bases lay in between. CDR3: CASSSPYQGPKTNEQFI. CDR3 coding DNA: TGTGCCAGCAGCTCACCATATCAGGGGCCTAAAACAAATGAGCAGTTCATT.

Concerning this clonotype: One junction end does not reproduce the germline sequence, and a read error may be involved. This chain connects TRBV10-3 to TRBJ1-5; no firm D call. Per germline, CDR1 ENHRY and CDR2 SYGVKD. The CDR3 spans 14 residues. Written as DNA, the CDR3 is TGCGCCAACAGTGTGTATGAGGGCGATCAGCCCCAGCATTTT. It encodes CANSVYEGDQPQHF.

With respect to this clonotype: One end of the junction varies from germline; a read error may be responsible. The chain carries TRBV28 and TRBJ1-4; perhaps TRBD1 as D (5 bases). The germline CDR1 and CDR2 sequences are MDHEN and SYDVKM. This CDR3 comprises 16 residues. CDR3 DNA sequence: TGTACCAGCAGTTTACGTTTAATGGGGCCGGGAGAAAAACTGTTTTTT. It translates to CTSSLRLMGPGEKLFF.

This sequence joins TRBV4-3 and TRBJ1-6; 8 positions agree with TRBD1. The trim removed 0 bases at V and 15 bases at J, leaving 19 bases unmatched. Germline CDR1 and CDR2: LGHNA and YSLEER. The CDR3 covers 18 residues. This chain's CDR3 is CASSQEGPGQANNTLLHF. CDR3 DNA sequence: TGCGCCAGCAGCCAAGAAGGCCCGGGACAGGCAAATAATACACTCCTCCACTTT.

This clonotype showed up just once. The V gene is TRBV6-5, the J gene TRBJ2-1; 8 positions match TRBD2. This CDR3 has 14 residues. V gave up 7 bases and J gave up 8 bases; unmatched junction bases: 10. CDR1 MNHEY and CDR2 SVGAGI come from the germline V gene. The CDR3 nucleotides are TGTGCCAGCAATTATGGGACTAGGGGCGATGAGCAGTTCTTC. It codes for CASNYGTRGDEQFF.

Comment on this clonotype: The junction differs from germline at one of its ends, possibly a read error. For the CDR3, the DNA is TGCGCCAGCAACTCCTGGGACAGGGGAAGGAATTCAGCCCTCCACTTT. Protein: CASNSWDRGRNSALHF. The genes are TRBV4-3 and TRBJ1-6; 10 bases line up with TRBD1. The CDR3 sequence is 16 residues long. Germline V gene lookup returns CDR1 LGHNA and CDR2 YSLEER.

A note on this clonotype: Sequence at one end of the junction differs from germline and may be a read error. CDR3 nucleotides: TGCAGCGTTGGTTTAGGCATGGATCAGCCCCAACATTTT. Amino acids: CSVGLGMDQPQHF. The rearrangement joins TRBV29-1 to TRBJ1-5; D uncertain. In germline, CDR1 is SQVTM, CDR2 ANQGSEA. This CDR3 has 13 residues. Using reference TRBV29-1 and TRBJ1-5 for the parts outside the CDR3, the full variable domain is SAVISQKPSRDICQRGTSLTIQCQVDSQVTMMFWYRQQPGQSLTLIATANQGSEATYESGFVIDKFPISRPNLTFSTLTVSNMSPEDSSIYLCSVGLGMDQPQHFGDGTRLSIL.

This clonotype was picked up a small number of times. This chain joins TRBV11-3 and TRBJ2-2; maybe TRBD1 (6 bases). This CDR3 is built from 15 residues. With 7 bases removed from V and 10 bases from J, the gap between germline ends came to 22 bases. Germline V gives CDR1 SGHNT, CDR2 YENEEA. The CDR3 bases are TGTGCCAGCAACTTGTCCCCCAGGGGCGATGCGGAGCTGTTTTTT. Protein sequence: CASNLSPRGDAELFF.

About this clonotype: This sequence may be a read error, since a much larger clone differs from it by one base. The V and J genes are TRBV7-8 and TRBJ1-1, with D possibly being TRBD1 (6 bases). Trimming removed 5 bases at V and 7 bases at J, with 17 bases between. Germline CDR1 reads SGHVS; CDR2 reads FQNEAQ. This CDR3 contains 14 residues. DNA of the CDR3: TGTGCCAGCAGCCTTTCGGAGGGGGACAATGAAGCTTTCTTT. Translation: CASSLSEGDNEAFF. Looking up the rest from reference TRBV7-8 and TRBJ1-1 gives the full variable domain: GAGVSQSPRYKVAKRGQDVALRCDPISGHVSLFWYQQALGQGPEFLTYFQNEAQLDKSGLPSDRFFAERPEGSVSTLKIQRTQQEDSAVYLCASSLSEGDNEAFFGQGTRLTVV.

A word on this clonotype: At one boundary the junction diverges from the germline segment, which might be a read error. The chain is built from TRBV6-1 and TRBJ1-2; D perhaps matches TRBD1 (5 bases). Germline V CDR1 and CDR2: MNHNS, SASEGT. CDR3 length: 10 amino acids. The CDR3 sequence is CASTGSGYTF. CDR3 in DNA: TGTGCCAGCACAGGGAGTGGCTACACCTTT.

The chain uses TRBV6-1 and TRBJ2-1; TRBD1 matches 7 bases. Germline loops: CDR1 MNHNS, CDR2 SASEGT. The J segment lost 2 bases and the V segment lost 4 bases, leaving 5 bases of the junction unmatched. The CDR3 runs 15 residues. The CDR3 sequence is CASSGRGGAYNEQFF. The CDR3 DNA sequence: TGTGCCAGCAGTGGAAGAGGGGGCGCCTACAATGAGCAGTTCTTC.

J is TRBJ2-3 and V is TRBV5-4, with D maybe TRBD2 (6 bases). V lost 4 bases to trimming and J lost 6 bases, with 18 bases between them. Germline CDR1 is SGHNT and CDR2 is YYREEE (reference sequence). The CDR3 runs 15 residues. CDR3 nucleotide sequence: TGTGCCAGCAGCGTAGAGGGACTTCGCGGTGATACGCAGTATTTT. Amino acids: CASSVEGLRGDTQYF.

The chain's CDR3 is CAISYLPGTSGSWDEQFF. CDR3 bases: TGTGCCATTAGTTACCTCCCCGGGACTAGCGGGAGTTGGGATGAGCAGTTCTTC. The chain links TRBV6-2 or TRBV6-3 to TRBJ2-1; 14 positions agree with TRBD2. The germline gives CDR1 MNHEY, CDR2 SVGEGT. This CDR3 has 18 amino acids. Trimming cost V 10 bases and J 8 bases; bases outside gene matches: 19.

As regards this clonotype: One junction end disagrees with the germline gene, perhaps due to a read error. The rearrangement links TRBV4-3 to TRBJ2-1; 8 nucleotides agree with TRBD2. This CDR3 is 17 amino acids long. Per germline, CDR1 LGHNA and CDR2 YSLEER. CDR3: CASSQDRGGAGSNEQFF. For the CDR3, the DNA is TGCGCGAGCAGCCAAGACCGGGGGGGAGCAGGTTCCAATGAGCAGTTCTTC.

This clonotype has just one count. At one end, the junction sequence differs from germline, possibly due to a read error. The chain has TRBV4-2 and TRBJ2-6; 9 bases align to TRBD1. The CDR3 has 18 amino acids. Germline assignment: CDR1 LGHNA and CDR2 YNFKEQ. The CDR3 region is CASSQAATGGTGTNVLTF. The CDR3 nucleotides read TGTGCCAGCAGCCAAGCTGCGACAGGGGGTACTGGGACCAACGTCCTGACTTTC.

The chain couples TRBV6-2 or TRBV6-3 to TRBJ2-5; D unclear. This CDR3 region has 11 residues. The V and J ends lost 4 bases and 6 bases respectively, with 6 bases between them. CDR1 and CDR2 (germline): MNHEY, SVGEGT. The CDR3 sequence: CASSSVQTQYF. The DNA for the CDR3 is TGTGCCAGCAGTTCCGTCCAGACCCAGTACTTC.

In regard to this clonotype: Germline and junction disagree at one end, which may indicate a read error. The V and J genes are TRBV11-2 and TRBJ2-7; tentatively, D is TRBD2 (6 bases). CDR3 length: 13 residues. CDR1 SGHAT and CDR2 FQNNGV come from the germline V gene. This CDR3 reads CASSFGRASVQYF. The CDR3 region has the DNA TGTGCCAGCAGCTTCGGAAGGGCTAGCGTGCAGTATTTC.

This clonotype was recorded once. One junction end disagrees with the germline gene, perhaps due to a read error. The chain combines TRBV11-2 with TRBJ1-1; 7 bases match TRBD1. This CDR3 has 16 residues. Germline V gives CDR1 SGHAT, CDR2 FQNNGV. CDR3 amino acids: CASSPSRGLWNTETFF. The CDR3 DNA reads TGTGCCAGCAGCCCATCCAGGGGGTTGTGGAACACTGAAACTTTCTTT.

Details on this clonotype: At one end the junction does not follow the germline gene, possibly because of a read error. The chain recombines TRBV5-6 with TRBJ2-2, with D unclear. The CDR3 consists of 16 residues. Germline V gene data show CDR1 as SGHDT and CDR2 as YYEEEE. The CDR3 nucleotides are TGTGCCTGCAGCTTGGAGACTGCACAGAACACCGGGGAGCTGTTTTTT. It specifies CACSLETAQNTGELFF.

In regard to this clonotype: Since a much larger clone is just one base distant, this may be a read error. This chain connects TRBV28 to TRBJ2-2, with 8 bases that match TRBD1. From germline, CDR1 is MDHEN and CDR2 SYDVKM. The CDR3 consists of 17 residues. V trimming: 3 bases; J trimming: 4 bases; junction bases outside the gene matches: 10. CDR3 nucleotides: TGTGCCAGCAGTTTTTTCCCAGGGGGCGATAGCACCGGGGAGCTGTTTTTT. Its protein is CASSFFPGGDSTGELFF.

In its sample, this clonotype was seen once. The conserved closing phenylalanine or tryptophan is absent in this CDR3, likely reflecting a read error. V and J are TRBV11-2 and TRBJ2-7; no reliable D call. In germline, CDR1 is SGHAT, CDR2 FQNNGV. The CDR3 totals 14 residues. V shed 3 bases and J shed 1 base, with 10 bases lying between them. The CDR3 coding sequence is TGTGCCAGCAGCTTTGACGGAGCTTCCTACGAGCAGTACCCC. This sequence encodes CASSFDGASYEQYP.